The source of this TCR beta chain is a study of cytomegalovirus exposure and HLA in healthy donors. Amplification used 60 Vbeta primers and 13 Jbeta primers. The data were produced by immunoSEQ multiplex PCR, yet TCRdb's version contains in-frame clones alone and is incomplete. The table lists around 140,000 clones, 75% to 85% of them singletons. Source material: PBMCs. The clonotype comes from a woman between 50 and 59 years old in good health and CMV-seropositive.

The CDR3 DNA follows: TGCAGCGTTGTATGGCTAGCGGGCGGCATAAGCAATGAGCAGTTCTTC. Translation gives CSVVWLAGGISNEQFF. The J gene is TRBJ2-1, the V gene TRBV29-1; 8 nucleotides match TRBD2. Looked up from germline, CDR1 is SQVTM and CDR2 is ANQGSEA. V gave up 4 bases and J gave up 6 bases; unmatched junction bases: 14. CDR3 length: 16 residues.